Listed here is a single T cell receptor (beta chain). There is no known antigen for this receptor. Within one base of it there is no much larger clone, and no base qualities were kept. The data were taken from a study of vaccination effects on CD4 cells after COVID-19 (dated by TCRdb to between 2021 and 2022). Some background on the complete study: Each participant got two doses of an mRNA SARS-CoV-2 vaccine, either BNT162b2 or mRNA-1273. In both COVID-19 convalescent patients and infection-naive vaccine recipients, the study compared SARS-CoV-2 spike-specific CD4+ TCR repertoires from before mRNA vaccination with those from after it. The full study included around nine COVID-19 convalescent patients and a handful of SARS-CoV-2-naive healthy vaccine recipients. In the study, cultures from other donors were sequenced using the Oncomine TCR Beta short-read assay on an Illumina iSeq 100. The research as a whole found: Marked clonal contraction was observed in both infection-induced and vaccine-induced clones at late post-vaccination timepoints, consistent with waning T cell responses. In healthy vaccine recipients, vaccine-induced clones were almost all SARS-CoV-2 mono-reactive, with only 1 of 255 being cross-reactive with common cold coronaviruses. Limitations of the study were the small number of convalescent patients and the absence of early post-infection timepoints.

To prepare the library, the immunoSEQ multiplex PCR assay was applied. DNA from the cultured and isolated CD4+ T cells underwent TCR beta CDR3 sequencing. In the source study's methods: Non-productive TCR sequences were removed and reads were trimmed to the CDR3 region, keeping CDR3s of at least 7 amino acids. The MANAFEST web app was used to identify antigen-specific clonotypes by comparing expansion in peptide wells with expansion in reference cultures. To count as positive, a clone had to show expansion at FDR<0.05 compared with the reference and with all other wells, an odds ratio above 5, and a frequency above 0.1% in two replicate wells. A clonotype was defined as cross-reactive if the clonotype was significantly expanded both in SARS-CoV-2 spike wells and in at least one common cold coronavirus spike condition. CDR3 similarity was assessed by Levenshtein distance with the stringdist R package, and unrooted trees were built with ape in R 3.6.1. What TCRdb holds here is the immuneACCESS table cut down to in-frame rearrangements. Part of the clones is not present; checked against another copy, under half of the missing clones reflect an unresolved V gene, and the others are unexplained. The D gene and trimming were derived from the DNA, and the V and J assignments and clone size from that table. The sample profile shows about 63,000 clones; around three quarters of them were found once. About 3.7% of the sample goes to the ten largest clones.

The germline V gene encodes CDR1 GTSNPN and CDR2 SVGIG (reference sequence). Trimming removed 2 bases from V and 6 bases from J, leaving 8 bases between the germline ends. From the cysteine through the phenylalanine, the CDR3 covers 12 amino acids. This entry keeps only the CDR3 DNA: 36 bases, framed from base 1. In the ViraFEST assay, PBMC were stimulated with viral peptide pools, and antigen-specific CD4+ T cell clonotypes were then identified by expansion using TCR sequencing. After 10 to 11 days of culture, CD4+ T cells were isolated with the EasySep CD4+ T cell isolation kit. None of the healthy vaccine recipients had a prior SARS-CoV-2 infection, which was confirmed by nucleocapsid antibody tests that came back negative both before and after vaccination. A few million PBMC per well were cultured with approximately 10 ug/ml peptides in IMDM containing around 5.3% human AB serum, roughly 10 IU/ml IL-2 and gentamicin. Half of the culture medium was replaced with fresh IL-2-containing medium on days 3 and 7. Unless noted otherwise, every peptide stimulation condition was cultured in triplicate wells. PBMC were separated from whole blood using Ficoll-Paque Plus gradient centrifugation and were then either cryopreserved at -140C or used fresh. The overlapping peptide pools covered the spike proteins of SARS-CoV-2 and of the common cold coronaviruses HCoV-NL63, HCoV-OC43 and HCoV-229E. Genomic DNA was extracted from cultured CD4+ T cells with the QIAamp micro DNA kit.

The source of this sequence is a human donor who received a COVID-19 vaccine. Sample: CD4+ T cells from PBMCs cultured with HCoV-OC43 spike peptides, taken before COVID-19 vaccination. Interpreted using the paper, the cell subset or site label stands for: HCoV-OC43 spike overlapping peptide pool stimulation. The V gene is TRBV30 and the J gene is TRBJ2-1, with TRBD2 perhaps the D gene, on 7 matching bases. The bases read TGTGCCTGGAGTCGGGGGGCCAATGAGCAGTTCTTC. Its translation reads: CAWSRGANEQFF.